This T cell receptor (beta chain) was captured in a study of shared clonotypes between healthy human individuals. Using immunoSEQ multiplex PCR, the repertoire was profiled, and TCRdb retains in-frame clones only, with some absent. The sample contains roughly 700,000 clones, roughly 70% of which appear only once. After removal of 0 bases from V and 3 bases from J, the junction contained 10 bases not matched to a gene. Per the germline V gene, CDR1 is LNHNV and CDR2 is YYDKDF (reference sequence). The CDR3 covers 17 residues. The receptor's source is a woman aged 25 to 39 in good health. Sequencing was performed on memory CD4+ T cells sorted from blood. As for subset: CD45RA-negative fraction. The gene calls are TRBV15 and TRBJ2-7, with TRBD1 identical over 8 bases. CDR3 sequence (DNA): TGTGCCACCAGCAGAGATCCCCCAGGGGGCCCTAACTACGAGCAGTACTTC. Encoded protein: CATSRDPPGGPNYEQYF.